These T cell receptor beta chains were read from a single sample in a study of blood T cell repertoires in COVID-19. TCRdb's copy holds only in-frame clones and misses some; the assay was immunoSEQ multiplex PCR. This table holds 150,000 or so clones, 70% to 80% found once. Sequencing used peripheral blood. Every receptor here comes from a woman aged 60-75 years with COVID-19, enrolled during active disease. Each CDR3 is given with its conserved first and last residue. The order of the fields is D gene, V gene, J gene, clone size, CDR3 protein, CDR3 DNA. A D gene is named only where the DNA matches it firmly. Clone size appears in some rows only: once, few, many, or a class for an expanded clone.

.	TRBV5-1	TRBJ1-4	.	CASSHRGGVEKLFF	TGCGCCAGCAGCCACCGGGGCGGGGTTGAAAAACTGTTTTTT
.	TRBV19	TRBJ1-1	once	CASSIVRGTEAFF	TGTGCCAGTAGTATAGTAAGGGGCACTGAAGCTTTCTTT
.	TRBV19	TRBJ2-1	.	CASNVIGGHEQFF	TGTGCCAGTAACGTGATAGGGGGTCATGAGCAGTTCTTC
.	TRBV21-1	TRBJ2-7	.	CASSRRTSGSYEQYF	TGTGCCAGCAGCAGACGAACTAGCGGCTCCTACGAGCAGTACTTC
TRBD1	TRBV18	TRBJ1-2	.	CASSPVTGAGYTF	TGTGCCAGCTCACCAGTGACAGGGGCTGGCTACACCTTC
.	TRBV7-8	TRBJ2-1	.	CASTFLAGSSYEQFF	TGTGCCAGCACCTTTCTGGCAGGCTCTTCCTATGAGCAGTTCTTC
.	TRBV28	TRBJ1-6	.	CASSGLDRTYSPLHF	TGTGCCAGCAGCGGATTAGACAGGACTTATTCACCCCTCCACTTT
.	TRBV7-6	TRBJ2-2	.	CASSLVSFNTGELFF	TGTGCCAGCAGCTTAGTTAGCTTCAACACCGGGGAGCTGTTTTTT
.	TRBV18	TRBJ2-6	.	CASSPTSSGLFGANVLTF	TGTGCCAGCTCGCCAACCAGCTCAGGGCTATTTGGGGCCAACGTCCTGACTTTC
.	TRBV7-3	TRBJ2-5	.	CASSSGSQETQYF	TGTGCCAGCAGCTCAGGGTCCCAAGAGACCCAGTACTTC
TRBD1	TRBV5-4	TRBJ1-1	.	CASSFGIGGGPPRKAFF	TGTGCCAGCAGCTTCGGGATTGGAGGGGGCCCCCCGCGAAAAGCTTTCTTT
.	TRBV14	TRBJ1-4	.	CASSPALGRSEKLFF	TGTGCCAGCAGCCCGGCCTTGGGGCGATCTGAAAAACTGTTTTTT
TRBD1	TRBV6-5	TRBJ1-1	few	CASSYMGQGTEAFF	TGTGCCAGCAGTTACATGGGACAGGGCACTGAAGCTTTCTTT
TRBD2	TRBV2	TRBJ2-2	.	CASSAASGFTGELFF	TGTGCCAGCAGTGCGGCTAGCGGTTTCACCGGGGAGCTGTTTTTT
TRBD1	TRBV3-1/TRBV3-2	TRBJ2-3	.	CASSFRQGLDTQYF	TGTGCCAGCAGCTTCCGACAGGGATTAGATACGCAGTATTTT
TRBD1	TRBV14	TRBJ2-6	.	CASSQVKDRVFSGANVLTF	TGTGCCAGCAGCCAAGTCAAGGACAGGGTATTCTCTGGGGCCAACGTCCTGACTTTC
.	TRBV2	TRBJ2-5	.	CASSSQRSPQETQYF	TGTGCCAGCAGCTCACAGCGGTCCCCGCAAGAGACCCAGTACTTC
TRBD2	TRBV27	TRBJ2-2	.	CASSPLAGAPTGELFF	TGTGCCAGCAGTCCCCTAGCGGGAGCACCCACCGGGGAGCTGTTTTTT
TRBD2	TRBV7-2	TRBJ2-1	.	CASSLRLGTSGRGYNEQFF	TGTGCCAGCAGCCTCCGGCTTGGGACTAGCGGGAGGGGGTACAATGAGCAGTTCTTC
.	TRBV3-1/TRBV3-2	TRBJ1-4	.	CASSQGQVGEKLFF	TGTGCCAGCAGCCAAGGACAGGTTGGTGAAAAACTGTTTTTT
.	TRBV19	TRBJ1-2	.	CASSPGKTRTNYGYTF	TGTGCCAGTAGTCCCGGGAAGACCAGGACTAACTATGGCTACACCTTC
TRBD1	TRBV5-6	TRBJ2-5	.	CASSWTGLRQETQYF	TGTGCCAGCAGCTGGACAGGGCTACGTCAAGAGACCCAGTACTTC
.	TRBV5-4	TRBJ2-5	few	CASSPSASSAYGETQYF	TGTGCCAGCAGCCCCAGCGCGAGTAGCGCCTATGGGGAGACCCAGTACTTC
.	TRBV27	TRBJ2-1	.	CASSSSGEQFF	TGTGCCAGCAGTTCCTCGGGTGAGCAGTTCTTC
TRBD1	TRBV7-2	TRBJ2-5	.	CASSTKPGQPLQETQYF	TGTGCCAGCAGCACAAAGCCGGGACAGCCACTCCAAGAGACCCAGTACTTC
TRBD2	TRBV7-2	TRBJ2-1	.	CASSLDPAGGYEQFF	TGTGCCAGCAGCTTAGATCCGGCGGGAGGATATGAGCAGTTCTTC
TRBD2	TRBV19	TRBJ2-7	.	CASQGLAPPYEQYF	TGTGCCAGCCAAGGACTAGCGCCCCCCTACGAGCAGTACTTC
.	TRBV6-5	TRBJ1-1	.	CASSYRNTEAFF	TGTGCCAGCAGTTACCGGAACACTGAAGCTTTCTTT
.	TRBV29-1	TRBJ1-1	.	CSVDKAGWTEAFF	TGCAGCGTTGACAAGGCGGGGTGGACTGAAGCTTTCTTT
.	TRBV6-2/TRBV6-3	TRBJ2-7	.	CASSYSVRGLSPAREQYF	TGTGCCAGCAGTTACTCGGTCAGGGGCCTTTCGCCGGCACGCGAGCAGTACTTC
TRBD1	TRBV29-1	TRBJ1-2	.	CSVEASGTARNNYGYTF	TGCAGCGTTGAAGCCTCCGGGACAGCTCGTAATAACTATGGCTACACCTTC
.	TRBV4-2	TRBJ1-3	.	CASTKRSDSGNTIYF	TGTGCCAGCACCAAGAGGAGTGACTCTGGAAACACCATATATTTT
TRBD1	TRBV28	TRBJ1-6	.	CASSLPGQGAFDNSPLHF	TGTGCCAGCAGTTTACCAGGACAGGGGGCGTTTGATAATTCACCCCTCCACTTT
.	TRBV5-1	TRBJ1-1	.	CASSLVFGNTEAFF	TGCGCCAGCAGCTTGGTATTCGGGAACACTGAAGCTTTCTTT
.	TRBV5-4	TRBJ2-3	once	CASSLAISDTQYF	TGTGCCAGCAGCTTGGCTATATCAGATACGCAGTATTTT
.	TRBV19	TRBJ2-2	.	CASSLSNTGELFF	TGTGCCAGTAGTCTTTCGAACACCGGGGAGCTGTTTTTT
.	TRBV25-1	TRBJ2-3	.	CASLRGTYLYF	TGTGCCAGCTTAAGAGGGACATATTTGTATTTT
.	TRBV6-5	TRBJ2-7	.	CASRRGRSYEQYF	TGTGCCAGCAGGAGAGGGAGGTCCTACGAGCAGTACTTC
TRBD2	TRBV11-2	TRBJ2-7	.	CASSSPRGAGKGYEQYF	TGTGCCAGCAGCTCCCCAAGAGGAGCGGGAAAAGGTTACGAGCAGTACTTC
.	TRBV7-8	TRBJ2-2	.	CASSLRGSPINTGELFF	TGTGCCAGCAGCTTACGGGGGTCCCCCATCAACACCGGGGAGCTGTTTTTT
.	TRBV11-1	TRBJ1-1	.	CASSSEVNTEAFF	TGTGCCAGCAGCTCCGAGGTAAACACTGAAGCTTTCTTT
.	TRBV2	TRBJ1-2	.	CASSSRRESYGYTF	TGTGCCAGCAGTTCGAGGAGGGAGTCCTATGGCTACACCTTC
.	TRBV28	TRBJ1-4	.	CASLDLPHLGGKLFF	TGTGCCAGCCTCGACCTCCCTCATCTAGGTGGAAAACTGTTTTTT
TRBD1	TRBV24-1	TRBJ2-2	.	CATSDGTGYTGELFF	TGTGCCACCAGTGACGGGACAGGGTACACCGGGGAGCTGTTTTTT
TRBD1	TRBV18	TRBJ1-4	.	CASSPDRASLREKLFF	TGTGCCAGCTCACCGGACAGGGCGTCCCTACGGGAAAAACTGTTTTTT
.	TRBV5-1	TRBJ1-1	few	CASSLDGRPNTEAFF	TGCGCCAGCAGCTTGGATGGCCGTCCGAACACTGAAGCTTTCTTT
TRBD2	TRBV29-1	TRBJ2-5	.	CSAGLAGVQETQYF	TGCAGCGCCGGACTAGCGGGGGTACAAGAGACCCAGTACTTC
TRBD1	TRBV6-2/TRBV6-3	TRBJ1-4	.	CASSRDRGPGKLFF	TGTGCCAGCAGTCGGGACAGGGGGCCTGGAAAACTGTTTTTT
.	TRBV19	TRBJ1-3	.	CATLSLASGNTIYF	TGTGCCACCCTAAGCCTCGCTTCTGGAAACACCATATATTTT
.	TRBV7-7	TRBJ2-1	.	CASSLTPDNEQFF	TGTGCTAGCAGCTTAACTCCCGACAATGAGCAGTTCTTC
.	TRBV6-1	TRBJ1-4	.	CASSDFGEPNEKLFF	TGTGCCAGCAGTGATTTCGGGGAGCCTAATGAAAAACTGTTTTTT
TRBD2	TRBV4-1	TRBJ2-1	.	CASSLTSGSSYNEQFF	TGCGCCAGCAGCCTGACTAGCGGGAGTTCCTACAATGAGCAGTTCTTC
TRBD1	TRBV2	TRBJ2-3	.	CASRGTGVSNTQYF	TGTGCCAGCAGGGGGACAGGGGTATCAAATACGCAGTATTTT
.	TRBV6-1	TRBJ1-3	.	CASSESRVGINTIYF	TGTGCCAGCAGTGAATCGAGGGTAGGGATAAACACCATATATTTT
TRBD1	TRBV4-1	TRBJ1-4	few	CASSQGQGGGSEKLFF	TGCGCCAGCAGCCAAGGACAGGGTGGAGGATCTGAAAAACTGTTTTTT